This T cell receptor (beta chain) was profiled in a study of CD4 and CD8 cells across lung adenocarcinoma regions. Germline values: CDR1 DFQATT, CDR2 SNEGSKA (reference sequence). V lost 5 bases to trimming and J lost 2 bases; unmatched junction nucleotides: 4. The CDR3 has 15 amino acids. TCRdb processed the PCR reads anew with MiXCR; each CDR3 protein has one entry. The table shows fewer than 2,500 distinct CDR3 sequences, with roughly two thirds occurring only once. The sequence came from a female donor with lung adenocarcinoma. The CD4 and CD8 labels of this study may be unreliable. The sample consisted of CD4+ T cells from the center of a lung tumor. V and J are TRBV20-1 and TRBJ2-2; 11 positions agree with TRBD2. The CDR3 protein is CSARTSGGNTGELFF. As DNA, the CDR3 is TGCAGTGCTCGCACTAGCGGGGGTAACACCGGGGAGCTGTTTTTT.